This T cell receptor beta chain was observed in a study of T cell changes during pregnancy in multiple sclerosis. V was clipped by 2 bases and J by 0 bases, with 8 bases between them. CDR1 KGHSH and CDR2 LQKENI come from the germline V gene. The CDR3 covers 15 residues. Only in-frame clones appear in the TCRdb table, and some are missing; sequencing was by immunoSEQ multiplex PCR. The table shows tens of thousands of clones, with 88% occurring only once. The chain uses TRBV18 and TRBJ2-1; D perhaps matches TRBD2 (6 bases). This sample comprised CD8+ T cells from peripheral blood mononuclear cells, obtained after pregnancy. The receptor was derived from a female donor in good health, enrolled as a control in a pregnancy study. In DNA form, the CDR3 reads TGTGCCAGCTCACCATTGGAGGGCTCCTACAATGAGCAGTTCTTC. Its translation is CASSPLEGSYNEQFF.